A single count supports the clone carrying this T cell receptor beta chain. The assay was immunoSEQ multiplex PCR, and TCRdb's table has in-frame clones only and misses some. The sample includes 150,000 to 200,000 clones, under 85% of them seen just once. These data originate in a study of blood T cell repertoires in COVID-19. This CDR3 is 14 amino acids long. The V and J ends lost 3 bases and 8 bases respectively, with 13 bases between them. Germline values: CDR1 MDHEN, CDR2 SYDVKM. Input material: peripheral blood. The TCR was taken from an older woman with COVID-19, enrolled during active disease. This chain joins TRBV28 and TRBJ2-2, with D possibly being TRBD2 (5 bases). The chain's CDR3 is CASSFVGVTGELFF. CDR3 nucleotide sequence: TGTGCCAGCAGTTTCGTCGGGGTTACAGGGGAGCTGTTTTTT.